The next 14 T cell receptor beta chains were all read from a single sample in a study of untreated major depressive disorder. Their antigens remain unidentified. The table came from immunoSEQ multiplex PCR; TCRdb's copy has only in-frame clones and leaves some out. The sample shows under 15,000 clones, about 89% of them seen only once. General study results and limits: Compared with controls, depressed patients showed more TRBV05-01 (Vbeta 5.1) usage in CD4+ T cells.

Input material: CD4+ T cells from PBMCs. These TCRs come from a woman under 40 with major depressive disorder.

This chain uses TRBV19 with TRBJ1-1, with 8 bases identical to TRBD1. The CDR3 is 13 amino acids. Germline lookup yields CDR1 LNHDA and CDR2 SQIVND (reference sequence). V lost 9 bases and J lost 1; bases outside the gene matches: 4. The CDR3: CASRGQGNTEAFF. In DNA, the CDR3 is TGTGCCAGCAGAGGACAGGGGAACACTGAAGCTTTCTTT. The full variable domain, completed using reference TRBV19 and TRBJ1-1, is DGGITQSPKYLFRKEGQNVTLSCEQNLNHDAMYWYRQDPGQGLRLIYYSQIVNDFQKGDIAEGYSVSREKKESFPLTVTSAQKNPTAFYLCASRGQGNTEAFFGQGTRLTVV.

J is TRBJ1-4 and V is TRBV25-1, with 7 bases lining up with TRBD1. After removal of 4 bases from V and 6 bases from J, the junction contained 8 bases not matched to a gene. Germline assignment: CDR1 MGHDK and CDR2 SYGVNS. This CDR3 is built from 15 residues. CDR3 nucleotide sequence: TGTGCCAGCAGTGGGGGACAGCTCCTCCATGAAAAACTGTTTTTT. Translating gives CASSGGQLLHEKLFF. Combining the CDR3 with reference TRBV25-1 and TRBJ1-4 gives the whole variable domain EADIYQTPRYLVIGTGKKITLECSQTMGHDKMYWYQQDPGMELHLIHYSYGVNSTEKGDLSSESTVSRIRTEHFPLTLESARPSHTSQYLCASSGGQLLHEKLFFGSGTQLSVL.

The chain is built from TRBV21-1 and TRBJ2-7; TRBD1 reflects the table's D call only, with no check against the DNA. TRBV21-1 corresponds to a pseudogene. The CDR3 runs to 15 residues. Here the CDR3 reads CASSKESRGSYEQYF. The CDR3 DNA is TGTGCCAGCAGCAAAGAGAGTAGGGGGAGCTACGAGCAGTACTTC.

This chain uses TRBV7-2 with TRBJ2-1; D is uncertain. The germline V gene has CDR1 SGHTA and CDR2 FQGNSA. The CDR3 loop spans 14 amino acids. V lost 3 bases and J 0 bases, leaving 6 bases between the germline ends. The DNA for the CDR3 is TGTGCCAGCAGCTTCGATGGCTCCTACAATGAGCAGTTCTTC. Protein product: CASSFDGSYNEQFF.

This chain joins TRBV11-3 and TRBJ1-3; a possible D gene is TRBD1 (5 bases). V was pared by 2 bases and J by 4 bases, with 9 bases between. CDR1 is SGHNT and CDR2 is YENEEA in the germline V gene. This CDR3 has 14 residues. CDR3 residues: CASSLTGYGNTIYF. In nucleotides, the CDR3 is TGTGCCAGCAGCTTAACAGGCTACGGAAACACCATATATTTT.

This chain uses TRBV6-1 with TRBJ2-3; 8 nucleotides line up with TRBD1. With V trimmed by 9 bases and J by 0 bases, 5 bases remained unmatched. The CDR3 loop spans 14 amino acids. Per germline, CDR1 MNHNS and CDR2 SASEGT. CDR3 coding DNA: TGTGCCAGTTACCGGGACAGGAGCACAGATACGCAGTATTTT. Encoded protein: CASYRDRSTDTQYF.

The sample holds one count of this clone. The chain links TRBV29-1 to TRBJ1-1; TRBD1 is a possible D gene (5 bases). The V end lost 8 bases, the J end lost 1 base, and 11 bases lay between the germline ends. Per the germline V gene, CDR1 is SQVTM and CDR2 is ANQGSEA. The CDR3 sequence is 12 residues long. CDR3 in DNA: TGCAGCTTTGGTAGGGGGAACACTGAAGCTTTCTTT. As protein: CSFGRGNTEAFF.

The gene calls are TRBV11-3 and TRBJ2-5; 8 nucleotides match TRBD1. The CDR3 has 14 amino acids. Germline loops: CDR1 SGHNT, CDR2 YENEEA. V dropped 4 bases and J dropped 5; count of bases not matched to a gene: 6. The CDR3 region is CASSSGQGLETQYF. CDR3 bases: TGTGCCAGCAGCTCCGGACAGGGTTTGGAGACCCAGTACTTC.

This clone has only one observation. The chain links TRBV29-1 to TRBJ1-5; the D gene is possibly TRBD1 (5 bases). The CDR3 covers 13 residues. Germline V gene lookup returns CDR1 SQVTM and CDR2 ANQGSEA. V was clipped by 4 bases and J by 4 bases, with 11 bases between them. The CDR3 DNA is TGCAGCGTTGTTGGGGGGGTAAATCAGCCCCAGCATTTT. Translated, it gives CSVVGGVNQPQHF.

This sequence joins TRBV6-6 and TRBJ1-2; 9 nucleotides line up with TRBD1. CDR1 is MNHNY and CDR2 is SVGAGI in the germline V gene (reference sequence). V shed 5 bases and J 6 bases; nucleotides not matched to a gene: 4. The CDR3 extends over 13 amino acids. The CDR3 DNA reads as TGTGCCAGCAGTCCCGGGACAGGGAATGGCTACACCTTC. It codes for CASSPGTGNGYTF.

The chain joins TRBV28 to TRBJ1-2, with D perhaps TRBD1 (6 bases). The CDR3 loop spans 14 amino acids. Deletions cut 3 bases from V and 4 bases from J, with 12 bases between. Germline V gene lookup returns CDR1 MDHEN and CDR2 SYDVKM. The CDR3, as DNA: TGTGCCAGCAGTTTGCGAGGGGGGACCTATGGCTACACCTTC. This encodes CASSLRGGTYGYTF.

This sequence joins TRBV30 and TRBJ2-7; 8 nucleotides match TRBD1. Germline-derived CDR1 and CDR2 are GTSNPN and SVGIG (reference sequence). The CDR3 extends over 15 amino acids. The trim removed 1 base at V and 2 bases at J, leaving 7 bases unmatched. The DNA for the CDR3 is TGTGCCTGGAGTGATTGGGACAGGCCCCCCTACGAGCAGTACTTC. Translated: CAWSDWDRPPYEQYF.

V and J are TRBV10-3 and TRBJ2-7; D is undetermined. The CDR3 sequence is 13 residues long. Germline assignment: CDR1 ENHRY and CDR2 SYGVKD. V shed 4 bases and J shed 2 bases, with 9 bases lying between them. CDR3 residues: CAISVGLTYEQYF. In DNA form, the CDR3 reads TGTGCCATCAGTGTGGGGTTAACCTACGAGCAGTACTTC.

The chain has TRBV29-1 and TRBJ2-2; 7 positions agree with TRBD1. CDR3 size: 13 residues. The ends lost 7 bases at V and 5 bases at J; junction bases unmatched: 7. Germline loops: CDR1 SQVTM, CDR2 ANQGSEA. The CDR3 nucleotides are TGCAGCGCTAGGACAGGCCCTACCGGGGAGCTGTTTTTT. This sequence encodes CSARTGPTGELFF.